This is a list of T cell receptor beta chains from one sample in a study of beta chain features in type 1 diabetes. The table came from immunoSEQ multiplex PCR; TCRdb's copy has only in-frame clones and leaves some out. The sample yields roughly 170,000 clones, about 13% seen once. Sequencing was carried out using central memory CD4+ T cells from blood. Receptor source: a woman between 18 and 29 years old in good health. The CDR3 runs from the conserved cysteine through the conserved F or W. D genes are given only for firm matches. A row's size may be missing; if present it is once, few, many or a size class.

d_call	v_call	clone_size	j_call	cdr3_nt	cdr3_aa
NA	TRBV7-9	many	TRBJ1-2	TGTGCCAGCAGCTTAGGGGACCTTGGAGGGGAATTAAATGGCTACACCTTC	CASSLGDLGGELNGYTF
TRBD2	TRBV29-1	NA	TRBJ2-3	TGCAGCGTGGGGGGGACTAGCGGGGAACCCACAGATACGCAGTATTTT	CSVGGTSGEPTDTQYF
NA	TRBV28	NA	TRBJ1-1	TGTGCCATCGGACAGCTGAACACTGAAGCTTTCTTT	CAIGQLNTEAFF
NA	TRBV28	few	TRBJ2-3	TGTGCCAGCATCCCACCCTTTCCGGTTTCCGATACGCAGTATTTT	CASIPPFPVSDTQYF
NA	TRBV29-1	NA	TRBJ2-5	TGCAGCGTTGAAGTGCGGGAGACCCAGTACTTC	CSVEVRETQYF
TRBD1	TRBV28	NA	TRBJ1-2	TGTGCCAGCAGTCTACGGACAGGGTTGACCTATGGCTACACCTTC	CASSLRTGLTYGYTF
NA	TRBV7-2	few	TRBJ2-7	TGTGCCAGCAGCTTAGAGACGAGGAACAACGAGCAGTACTTC	CASSLETRNNEQYF
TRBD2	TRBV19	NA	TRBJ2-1	TGTGCCAGTAGTATTAAAGGGACTAGCGGGACCAATGAGCAGTTCTTC	CASSIKGTSGTNEQFF
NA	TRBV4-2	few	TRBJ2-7	TGTGCCAGCAGCCAAGGGCAGGGGACCTCTGCGGGTGAGCAGTACTTC	CASSQGQGTSAGEQYF
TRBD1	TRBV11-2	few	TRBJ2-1	TGTGCCAGCAGCGCCCGGACAGGGGCCCAGGATGAGCAGTTCTTC	CASSARTGAQDEQFF
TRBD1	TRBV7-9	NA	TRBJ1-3	TGTGCCAGCAGCTCCGGACAGGGGGCTTTCGGAAACACCATATATTTT	CASSSGQGAFGNTIYF
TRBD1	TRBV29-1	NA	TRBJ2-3	TGCAGCGTTGAGGAACAGGGGCCAGATACGCAGTATTTT	CSVEEQGPDTQYF
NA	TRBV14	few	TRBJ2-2	TGTGCCAGCAAACGAGACTCCACCGGGGAGCTGTTTTTT	CASKRDSTGELFF
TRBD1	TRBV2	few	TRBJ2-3	TGTGCCAGCAGACCGACAGGGGGGTCAGTGGGGACGCAGTATTTT	CASRPTGGSVGTQYF
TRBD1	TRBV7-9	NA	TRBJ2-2	TGTGCCAGCAGCGCATGGACAGGCGAGTGGACCGGGGAGCTGTTTTTT	CASSAWTGEWTGELFF
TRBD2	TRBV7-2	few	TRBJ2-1	TGTGCCAGCAGCTTAAATAGCGGGAGGGTTGAGCAGTTCTTC	CASSLNSGRVEQFF
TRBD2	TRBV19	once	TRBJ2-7	TGTGCCACCCCACCGCGATTCTGGCTAGCGGGCCCAAGCTACGAGCAGTACTTC	CATPPRFWLAGPSYEQYF